This TCR beta chain was observed in a study of OX40 agonist ivuxolimab in advanced cancers. About the research overall: Ivuxolimab, an agonist antibody against OX40 (CD134), was given to patients. The study enrolled dose-escalation patients with hepatocellular carcinoma, melanoma, renal cell or head and neck cancer. Partial responses were observed in three patients, of whom one had hepatocellular carcinoma and two had cutaneous melanoma. Study-level results: A proportion of nonresponders additionally exhibited low normalized T-cell clonal expansion.

The germline V gene encodes CDR1 LNHDA and CDR2 SQIVND (reference sequence). The CDR3 runs 15 residues. With V trimmed by 1 base and J by 6 bases, 2 bases remained unmatched. Sequenced by immunoSEQ multiplex PCR; TCRdb stores in-frame clones only, minus some. The sample consists of about 67,000 clones, 80% of them appearing once. Regarding this clone: Its target is unknown.

This chain joins TRBV19 and TRBJ2-1, with TRBD2 matching over 11 bases. The TCR originated in an adult with an advanced solid tumor such as melanoma, head and neck, liver or kidney cancer. This specimen was CD4+ or CD8+ T cells sorted from blood, taken in a trial of the OX40 agonist ivuxolimab. For the CDR3, the DNA is TGTGCCAGTAGTATAGTTACTAGCGGGAGCAATGAGCAGTTCTTC. It specifies CASSIVTSGSNEQFF.